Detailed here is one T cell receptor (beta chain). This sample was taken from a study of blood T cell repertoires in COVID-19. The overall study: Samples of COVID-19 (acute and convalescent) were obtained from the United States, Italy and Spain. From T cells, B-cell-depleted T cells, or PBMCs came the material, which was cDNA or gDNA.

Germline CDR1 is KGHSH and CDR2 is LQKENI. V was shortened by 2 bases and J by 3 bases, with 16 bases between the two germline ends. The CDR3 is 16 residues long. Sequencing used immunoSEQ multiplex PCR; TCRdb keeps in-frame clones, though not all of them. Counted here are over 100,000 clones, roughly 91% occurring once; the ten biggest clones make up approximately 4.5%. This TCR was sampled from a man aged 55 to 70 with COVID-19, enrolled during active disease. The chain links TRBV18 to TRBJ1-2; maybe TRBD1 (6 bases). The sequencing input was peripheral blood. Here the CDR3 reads CASSPRAGVLDYGYTF. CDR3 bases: TGTGCCAGCTCACCAAGGGCAGGGGTCCTTGACTATGGCTACACCTTC.